This section outlines one TCR beta chain sequence together with its context. The antigen is undetermined. This specimen comes from a study of T cell responses to AZD1222 COVID-19 vaccine. Points from the study as a whole: Donors, mostly white British, included more females; clonal diversity was possibly underestimated.

The assay was immunoSEQ multiplex PCR, and TCRdb's table has in-frame clones only and misses some. There are roughly 150,000 clones in the sample; around 90% occur only once, and about 4.4% lies in the top ten. This CDR3 spans 16 amino acids. Germline trimming cut 7 bases from V and 3 bases from J; bases unmatched to any gene: 15. Germline assignment: CDR1 SGHTA and CDR2 FQGNSA. The V and J genes are TRBV7-2 and TRBJ2-7; the match to TRBD1 covers 7 bases. The receptor's source is an adult in good health. Sequencing used peripheral blood, obtained on day 0 of AZD1222 vaccination. The CDR3 bases are TGTGCCAGCACACCCCCTTCATACGACAGGGACTACGAGCAGTACTTC. Its protein is CASTPPSYDRDYEQYF.